The 17 T cell receptor beta chains presented below share a single source sample, sequenced in a study of blood T cell repertoires in COVID-19. Clones were sequenced by immunoSEQ multiplex PCR, and TCRdb holds only the in-frame ones, with some missing. The sample includes 200,000 to 250,000 clones, 84% of them seen just once. The sequenced sample was peripheral blood. The origin of the receptors is a woman aged 60-70 years who had recovered from COVID-19.

V gene TRBV7-9 combines with J gene TRBJ1-2; 7 positions agree with TRBD1. J lost 8 bases, V lost 5 bases, and 8 bases had no gene match. This CDR3 is 13 amino acids long. CDR1 is SEHNR, CDR2 FQNEAQ, per germline (reference sequence). CDR3 amino acids: CASSHTGARGYTF. In DNA, the CDR3 is TGTGCCAGCAGCCATACAGGGGCTCGCGGCTACACCTTC. The whole variable domain, filled in from reference TRBV7-9 and TRBJ1-2, reads DTGVSQNPRHKITKRGQNVTFRCDPISEHNRLYWYRQTLGQGPEFLTYFQNEAQLEKSRLLSDRFSAERPKGSFSTLEIQRTEQGDSAMYLCASSHTGARGYTFGSGTRLTVV.

V and J are TRBV3-1 (or the pseudogene TRBV3-2) and TRBJ1-4; D not resolved. Germline V lookup: CDR1 LGHDT, CDR2 YNNKEL (reference sequence). The CDR3 runs 12 residues. V was pared by 4 bases and J by 6 bases, with 6 bases between. The CDR3 is CASSRSYEKLFF. The CDR3 region has the DNA TGTGCCAGCAGCCGTTCTTATGAAAAACTGTTTTTT.

This clone was detected many times. The chain uses TRBV7-9 and TRBJ1-3; D remains ambiguous. Trimming left V 7 bases short and J 0 bases short, with 13 bases between. The CDR3 is 15 residues long. Looked up from germline, CDR1 is SEHNR and CDR2 is FQNEAQ (reference sequence). CDR3 protein: CASNPPQSSGNTIYF. The CDR3 coding sequence is TGTGCCAGCAACCCCCCACAAAGCTCTGGAAACACCATATATTTT. Supplemented by reference TRBV7-9 and TRBJ1-3, the full variable domain reads DTGVSQNPRHKITKRGQNVTFRCDPISEHNRLYWYRQTLGQGPEFLTYFQNEAQLEKSRLLSDRFSAERPKGSFSTLEIQRTEQGDSAMYLCASNPPQSSGNTIYFGEGSWLTVV.

V is TRBV10-1 and J is TRBJ2-1; D is perhaps TRBD2 (5 bases). The V gene lost 2 bases and the J gene lost 6 bases, with 14 bases spanning the gap. Germline CDR1 is WNHNN and CDR2 is SYGVQD (reference sequence). This CDR3 is built from 15 residues. In DNA form, the CDR3 reads TGCGCCAGCAGTGAGGAGACTACCAGGTCCAATGAGCAGTTCTTC. Its protein product is CASSEETTRSNEQFF.

This clone appeared once. The chain is built from TRBV9 and TRBJ2-4, with D tentatively TRBD2 (5 bases). The CDR3 runs 13 residues. Trimming cost V 4 bases and J 10 bases, with 15 bases left between them. The V gene's germline CDR1 is SGDLS and CDR2 YYNGEE. CDR3 coding DNA: TGTGCCAGCAGCCCAGACCTAGGGAGTATTCAGTACTTC. Residues: CASSPDLGSIQYF.

J is TRBJ1-5 and V is TRBV19; D call uncertain. Trimming stripped 3 bases from V and 9 bases from J, with 18 bases between. The CDR3 is 15 amino acids. Germline CDR1 LNHDA, CDR2 SQIVND (reference sequence). The CDR3 DNA reads TGTGCCAGTAGTATTATTTCCGGAGGGCATCGGCCCCAGCATTTT. Its translation: CASSIISGGHRPQHF.

V and J are TRBV18 and TRBJ1-2; no reliable D call. The germline V and J ends were trimmed by 2 bases and 1 base, with 11 bases remaining between them. Germline loops: CDR1 KGHSH, CDR2 LQKENI. The CDR3 sequence is 15 residues long. CDR3 loop: CASSPENSLNYGYTF. The CDR3, as DNA: TGTGCCAGCTCACCAGAGAACAGCCTTAACTATGGCTACACCTTC.

V usage is TRBV6-5 and J usage is TRBJ2-2; 7 bases fit TRBD1. V was clipped by 6 bases and J by 0 bases; unmatched bases: 4. The CDR3 is made up of 15 amino acids. Germline V gene data show CDR1 as MNHEY and CDR2 as SVGAGI. CDR3 residues: CASRPGTANTGELFF. CDR3 coding DNA: TGTGCCAGCAGACCCGGGACAGCGAACACCGGGGAGCTGTTTTTT.

This chain joins TRBV2 and TRBJ1-5; 8 positions match TRBD1. J was trimmed by 0 bases and V by 4 bases; bases with no gene match: 8. From germline, CDR1 is SNHLY and CDR2 FYNNEI. The CDR3 contains 17 residues. The CDR3 DNA follows: TGTGCCAGCAGTGGCGGACAGGGACCGTATAGCAATCAGCCCCAGCATTTT. This encodes CASSGGQGPYSNQPQHF.

J is TRBJ2-7 and V is TRBV30; D perhaps matches TRBD1 (6 bases). Trimming shortened V by 0 bases and J by 6 bases, and 12 bases separated the two germline ends. Germline CDR1 is GTSNPN and CDR2 is SVGIG (reference sequence). The CDR3 runs 13 residues. For the CDR3, the DNA is TGTGCCTGGAGTGTACAAGCAGGGGCCGAGCAGTACTTC. Protein sequence: CAWSVQAGAEQYF.

The chain uses TRBV5-1 and TRBJ2-7; D ambiguous. CDR3 size: 12 residues. V lost 4 bases and J 6 bases, leaving 11 bases between the germline ends. CDR1 is SGHRS, CDR2 YFSETQ, per germline. The CDR3 protein is CASSDNFREQYF. CDR3 sequence (DNA): TGCGCCAGCAGCGACAACTTCCGCGAGCAGTACTTC.

The chain couples TRBV19 to TRBJ2-2; 8 nucleotides agree with TRBD1. The germline V gene has CDR1 LNHDA and CDR2 SQIVND (reference sequence). With V trimmed by 6 bases and J by 1 base, 4 bases remained unmatched. The CDR3 loop spans 15 amino acids. DNA of the CDR3: TGTGCCAGTAGGCTACAGGGGGGGAACACCGGGGAGCTGTTTTTT. Its protein product is CASRLQGGNTGELFF.

V and J are TRBV19 and TRBJ2-7; TRBD1 matches 7 bases. Trimming at V came to 7 bases and at J to 1 base, leaving 7 bases not matched to a gene. This CDR3 comprises 14 residues. Germline V gives CDR1 LNHDA, CDR2 SQIVND (reference sequence). CDR3 residues: CASTPGGSSYEQYF. The CDR3 region has the DNA TGTGCCAGTACCCCAGGGGGATCTTCCTACGAGCAGTACTTC.

The V gene is TRBV19, the J gene TRBJ2-2; the D gene is possibly TRBD1 (6 bases). With 3 bases removed from V and 5 bases from J, the gap between germline ends came to 13 bases. This CDR3 contains 15 residues. Germline CDR1 and CDR2: LNHDA and SQIVND (reference sequence). Here the CDR3 reads CASSMGARGTGELFF. DNA of the CDR3: TGTGCCAGTAGTATGGGAGCGAGGGGGACCGGGGAGCTGTTTTTT.

V is TRBV7-6 and J is TRBJ1-3; TRBD1 agrees at 7 bases. Germline assignment: CDR1 SGHVS and CDR2 FNYEAQ. J was trimmed by 0 bases and V by 5 bases; bases with no gene match: 7. The CDR3 totals 16 residues. As DNA, the CDR3 is TGTGCCAGCAGCACCGGGACAGCCGACTCTGGAAACACCATATATTTT. Protein: CASSTGTADSGNTIYF.

V and J are TRBV7-9 and TRBJ2-7, with 7 bases aligning to TRBD2. With 11 bases clipped from V and 3 bases from J, the junction kept 7 bases outside the gene matches. This CDR3 has 12 residues. CDR1 SEHNR and CDR2 FQNEAQ come from the germline V gene (reference sequence). CDR3 sequence: CAGMGGSYEQYF. In nucleotides, the CDR3 is TGTGCCGGCATGGGGGGGAGCTACGAGCAGTACTTC.

The chain employs TRBV5-6 and TRBJ2-7; 7 bases map to TRBD1. Germline CDR1 SGHDT, CDR2 YYEEEE. Trimming cost V 2 bases and J 3 bases; bases outside gene matches: 8. The CDR3 consists of 15 residues. CDR3 amino acids: CASSFLTGIIYEQYF. DNA for the CDR3: TGTGCCAGCAGCTTCTTGACAGGGATTATCTACGAGCAGTACTTC.